These T cell receptor beta chains were read from a single sample in a study of T cells in Graves' hyperthyroidism and ophthalmopathy. Each CDR3 protein gets one entry after TCRdb re-called the multiplex PCR reads with MiXCR. The sample yields hundreds of thousands of distinct CDR3 sequences, about 45% seen once. The sequencing input was peripheral blood or thyroid tissue (not recorded which). These receptors came from a woman under 30 with Graves' hyperthyroidism. Both conserved end residues are part of each CDR3. Each record gives: D gene, V gene, clone size, J gene, CDR3 protein, CDR3 DNA. The D gene is left open where the match is weak. Size is stated for part of the rows, as once, few or many counts, or as a class when the clone is expanded.

NA	TRBV19	NA	TRBJ2-5	CASSKGHRETQYF	TGTGCCAGTAGTAAGGGACATCGAGAGACCCAGTACTTC
NA	TRBV7-3	NA	TRBJ2-7	CASSLGGVNEQYF	TGTGCCAGCAGTTTAGGGGGGGTCAACGAGCAGTACTTC
NA	TRBV5-1	NA	TRBJ2-5	CASSLAGGGAETQYF	TGCGCCAGCAGCTTGGCCGGCGGGGGCGCCGAGACCCAGTACTTC
NA	TRBV29-1	NA	TRBJ1-2	CSVEDSGPRYGYTF	TGCAGCGTTGAAGATAGTGGACCCCGCTATGGCTACACCTTC
NA	TRBV7-8	many	TRBJ1-4	CASSLASSRKLFF	TGTGCCAGCAGCTTAGCCTCCTCAAGGAAACTGTTTTTT
TRBD1	TRBV20-1	few	TRBJ1-4	CSASSGQGEKLFF	TGCAGTGCTAGCTCGGGACAGGGTGAAAAACTGTTTTTT
NA	TRBV20-1	few	TRBJ1-1	CSATGQTNTEAFF	TGCAGTGCTACCGGACAGACAAACACTGAAGCTTTCTTT
NA	TRBV15	few	TRBJ1-2	CATYREGYTF	TGTGCCACATACAGGGAGGGCTACACCTTC
TRBD1	TRBV2	many	TRBJ1-2	CASSERTGAYTF	TGTGCCAGCAGTGAGAGGACAGGCGCCTACACCTTC
NA	TRBV7-2	NA	TRBJ2-7	CASSRPGDEQYF	TGTGCCAGCAGCCGACCAGGGGACGAGCAGTACTTC
NA	TRBV27	NA	TRBJ1-2	CASSLSGSPGSYTF	TGTGCCAGCAGTTTATCGGGATCTCCCGGGAGCTACACCTTC
TRBD2	TRBV7-2	NA	TRBJ2-7	CASSPTSGPEGYEQYF	TGTGCCAGCAGCCCAACTAGCGGGCCTGAGGGGTACGAGCAGTACTTC
TRBD1	TRBV7-2	few	TRBJ2-6	CASSLEGASGANVLTF	TGTGCCAGCAGCTTAGAGGGGGCCTCTGGGGCCAACGTCCTGACTTTC
TRBD1	TRBV19	few	TRBJ2-7	CASSERGPDEQYF	TGTGCCAGTAGTGAGAGGGGGCCGGACGAGCAGTACTTC
TRBD1	TRBV24-1	NA	TRBJ1-1	CATSESPGQGMEAFF	TGTGCCACCAGTGAATCACCGGGACAGGGGATGGAAGCTTTCTTT
NA	TRBV5-1	NA	TRBJ1-1	CASSLGLNGRNTEAFF	TGCGCCAGCAGCTTGGGACTCAATGGGAGGAACACTGAAGCTTTCTTT
TRBD2	TRBV5-1	NA	TRBJ2-1	CASSLKLAGSNEQFF	TGCGCCAGCAGCTTGAAGCTAGCGGGATCGAATGAGCAGTTCTTC
NA	TRBV20-1	once	TRBJ1-5	CSARQGANQPQHF	TGCAGTGCTAGACAGGGCGCCAATCAGCCCCAGCATTTT
NA	TRBV2	few	TRBJ2-7	CASSEERESEQYF	TGTGCCAGCAGTGAAGAACGGGAAAGCGAGCAGTACTTC
NA	TRBV7-4	NA	TRBJ1-1	CASSLDGETEAFF	TGTGCCAGCAGCTTAGACGGGGAAACTGAAGCTTTCTTT
NA	TRBV19	many	TRBJ1-1	CASSEGGMNTEAFF	TGTGCCAGCAGTGAAGGAGGGATGAACACTGAAGCTTTCTTT
NA	TRBV29-1	once	TRBJ1-5	CSVQLTSGGQPQHF	TGCAGCGTTCAGTTGACTAGCGGGGGGCAGCCCCAGCATTTT
NA	TRBV2	many	TRBJ1-5	CASSANRLSNQPQHF	TGTGCCAGCAGCGCCAACAGATTGAGCAATCAGCCCCAGCATTTT
NA	TRBV7-9	NA	TRBJ1-6	CASSSQGKAHLHF	TGTGCCAGCAGCTCGCAGGGGAAGGCGCACCTCCACTTT
NA	TRBV6-1	few	TRBJ1-5	CASSRTAYSNQPQHF	TGTGCCAGCAGCCGGACAGCTTATAGCAATCAGCCCCAGCATTTT
TRBD2	TRBV7-9	NA	TRBJ2-7	CASSLIPAGKNEQYF	TGTGCCAGCAGCTTAATCCCAGCGGGGAAGAACGAGCAGTACTTC
TRBD1	TRBV15	many	TRBJ1-3	CATSREAWQGAGNTIYF	TGTGCCACCAGCAGAGAGGCTTGGCAGGGGGCTGGAAACACCATATATTTT
NA	TRBV15	many	TRBJ1-1	CATSREGWGEAFF	TGTGCCACCAGCAGAGAAGGATGGGGGGAAGCTTTCTTT
NA	TRBV10-2	few	TRBJ2-3	CASSVAGVQYF	TGCGCCAGCAGTGTGGCGGGTGTTCAGTATTTT
TRBD2	TRBV7-9	NA	TRBJ2-5	CASSQREWRETQYF	TGTGCCAGCAGCCAGCGGGAGTGGAGGGAGACCCAGTACTTC
NA	TRBV7-3	many	TRBJ2-7	CASSLVRDGSYEQYF	TGTGCCAGCAGCTTAGTGAGGGACGGGTCCTACGAGCAGTACTTC
NA	TRBV7-9	NA	TRBJ2-7	CASSPQGGTEQYF	TGTGCCAGCAGCCCCCAAGGCGGTACCGAGCAGTACTTC
TRBD1	TRBV7-9	NA	TRBJ2-7	CASRPGTGNEQYF	TGTGCCAGCAGACCTGGGACAGGCAACGAGCAGTACTTC
NA	TRBV20-1	many	TRBJ1-2	CSARPQGDYGYTF	TGCAGTGCTAGGCCACAGGGCGACTATGGCTACACCTTC
TRBD1	TRBV7-9	NA	TRBJ2-5	CASSYGDRGRETQYF	TGTGCCAGCAGCTACGGGGACAGGGGTCGTGAGACCCAGTACTTC
NA	TRBV15	few	TRBJ2-3	CATSRDLVDTQYF	TGTGCCACCAGCAGAGATCTGGTAGATACGCAGTATTTT
TRBD1	TRBV7-8	NA	TRBJ1-5	CASSLAGQGFLHQPQHF	TGTGCCAGCAGCTTAGCGGGACAGGGATTCCTCCATCAGCCCCAGCATTTT
NA	TRBV19	NA	TRBJ1-1	CASSVQPTTEAFF	TGTGCCAGTAGCGTACAACCGACCACTGAAGCTTTCTTT
TRBD2	TRBV2	NA	TRBJ2-6	CASSEGLAGGPQGANVLTF	TGTGCCAGCAGCGAGGGACTAGCGGGAGGGCCGCAAGGGGCCAACGTCCTGACTTTC
NA	TRBV12-3/TRBV12-4	few	TRBJ2-7	CASSRGAGSSYEQYF	TGTGCCAGCAGTCGAGGGGCGGGAAGCTCCTACGAGCAGTACTTC
NA	TRBV6-4	NA	TRBJ1-5	CASSFEGRGPQHF	TGTGCCAGCAGTTTCGAGGGGAGGGGGCCCCAGCATTTT
NA	TRBV7-9	NA	TRBJ2-5	CASSNSVLVETQYF	TGTGCCAGCAGCAATAGCGTTTTGGTAGAGACCCAGTACTTC
NA	TRBV12-3/TRBV12-4	NA	TRBJ2-7	CASSPNRGNEQYF	TGTGCCAGCAGTCCCAACCGGGGCAACGAGCAGTACTTC
NA	TRBV12-3/TRBV12-4	NA	TRBJ2-2	CASSRPTSTGELFF	TGTGCCAGCAGTCGCCCGACGAGCACCGGGGAGCTGTTTTTT
NA	TRBV2	NA	TRBJ1-2	CASSPGAVGYTF	TGTGCCAGCTCACCAGGGGCGGTAGGCTACACCTTC
NA	TRBV5-1	NA	TRBJ2-2	CASSLWVTGELFF	TGCGCCAGCAGCTTGTGGGTCACCGGGGAGCTGTTTTTT
NA	TRBV20-1	NA	TRBJ2-5	CSAWAPGKTQYF	TGCAGTGCCTGGGCCCCTGGGAAGACCCAGTACTTC
NA	TRBV7-2	NA	TRBJ1-2	CASSRGLTNYGYTF	TGTGCCAGCAGCAGGGGGTTAACTAACTATGGCTACACCTTC
TRBD1	TRBV7-9	many	TRBJ1-4	CASNPRTGNEKLFF	TGTGCCAGCAACCCAAGGACAGGGAATGAAAAACTGTTTTTT
NA	TRBV12-3/TRBV12-4	NA	TRBJ1-5	CASSFRAGRDQPQHF	TGTGCCAGCAGTTTTAGGGCAGGGCGAGATCAGCCCCAGCATTTT
NA	TRBV7-9	few	TRBJ1-1	CASRLGRTNTEAFF	TGTGCCAGCAGATTAGGGAGGACGAACACTGAAGCTTTCTTT
TRBD2	TRBV7-2	few	TRBJ2-7	CASSQLAGSYEQYF	TGTGCCAGCAGCCAACTAGCGGGATCCTACGAGCAGTACTTC
NA	TRBV7-9	NA	TRBJ1-2	CASSLAANGPRGDYGYTF	TGTGCCAGCAGCTTAGCGGCCAACGGACCCCGGGGGGACTATGGCTACACCTTC
TRBD1	TRBV7-2	many	TRBJ1-2	CASSFGTGERYGYTF	TGTGCCAGCAGCTTCGGGACAGGGGAGCGCTATGGCTACACCTTC
NA	TRBV20-1	NA	TRBJ2-5	CSAREGGPQETQYF	TGCAGTGCTAGGGAGGGGGGGCCCCAAGAGACCCAGTACTTC
TRBD1	TRBV27	few	TRBJ1-2	CASSLRQGGNYGYTF	TGTGCCAGCAGTCTAAGACAGGGAGGTAACTATGGCTACACCTTC
TRBD1	TRBV19	few	TRBJ1-5	CASKQGVNQPQHF	TGTGCCAGCAAACAGGGGGTGAATCAGCCCCAGCATTTT
NA	TRBV7-3	NA	TRBJ1-5	CASSYLGDYSNQPQHF	TGTGCCAGCAGTTACTTAGGGGATTATAGCAATCAGCCCCAGCATTTT
NA	TRBV7-8	NA	TRBJ2-6	CASSLGAPGANVLTF	TGTGCCAGCAGCTTGGGAGCACCTGGGGCCAACGTCCTGACTTTC
NA	TRBV29-1	NA	TRBJ1-5	CSSQGWGNQPQHF	TGCAGCTCCCAGGGTTGGGGCAATCAGCCCCAGCATTTT